This T cell receptor beta chain comes out of a study of metastatic and nonmetastatic thyroid tumors. In the authors' workflow: A distant-metastasis classifier for papillary thyroid cancer was built using CDR3 differences across clinicopathological groups. TCRdb re-called the PCR reads through MiXCR. The V and J calls were not made by the authors but by TCRdb's processing. The sample has 75,000 to 95,000 clones; 10% to 15% are singletons. This clone has a count of ten or more. Thyroid surgery had not been preceded by any treatment in any patient. V was shortened by 0 bases and J by 7 bases, with 10 bases between the two germline ends. This CDR3 region has 14 residues. Per germline, CDR1 SNHLY and CDR2 FYNNEI.

Sequenced sample: blood. This receptor was obtained from a female donor with papillary thyroid cancer or a benign thyroid nodule (not recorded which). Some clones in this sample may be carry-over from other donors' samples. This sequence joins TRBV2 and TRBJ1-5, with a weak D call TRBD1 (5 bases). In DNA, the CDR3 is TGTGCCAGCAGTGAAGCGCTTGGGGGACAGCCCCAGCATTTT. It specifies CASSEALGGQPQHF.